The TCR beta chain described here comes from a study of T cells in Graves' hyperthyroidism and ophthalmopathy. Across the whole study: Blood was drawn when the patient was first diagnosed and still untreated.

Trimming removed 0 bases from V and 4 bases from J, with 13 bases in between. The germline CDR1 and CDR2 sequences are SGDLS and YYNGEE. This CDR3 has 15 amino acids. General study results and limits: Most thyroid clonotypes with frequency above 0.001 were detected in blood.

The investigators amplified TCR beta CDR3 regions from RNA transcripts. HTBI primers were used for first-round RT-PCR of the TCR CDR3. TCRdb re-called the multiplex PCR reads with MiXCR, one entry per CDR3 protein. The sample yields around 380,000 distinct CDR3 sequences, roughly 14% seen once. Many counts were recorded for this clonotype. Its target is not known. It was at first hyperthyroidism diagnosis, before any ophthalmopathy symptoms, that the blood sample was taken. The authors took PBMCs from 10 ml fresh peripheral blood. The clonotype originates from a man aged 25 to 40 with Graves' hyperthyroidism that later progressed to Graves' ophthalmopathy. The chain recombines TRBV9 with TRBJ1-2; tentatively, D is TRBD1 (6 bases). Sequencing used blood. The chain's CDR3 is CASSVDPQGIYGYTF. The CDR3, as DNA: TGTGCCAGCAGCGTAGACCCGCAGGGGATCTATGGCTACACCTTC.